Included here is one T cell receptor beta chain sequence, with context. Its antigen is not known. This sample is part of a study of cytomegalovirus exposure and HLA in healthy donors. The primer mix had 60 Vbeta and 13 Jbeta primers. The data were produced by immunoSEQ multiplex PCR, yet TCRdb's version contains in-frame clones alone and is incomplete. The profile covers approximately 190,000 clones, with approximately 85% appearing a single time and 6.5% taken by the ten largest. Study-level results: The dataset shows that most TCR sequences were rare, while some public TCRs occurred in many donors. A later analysis revealed that TCR association rates differed between HLA loci, peaking at DRB1 and bottoming out at HLA-C. Analysis performed later found about 18,000 TCR beta sequences associated with HLA alleles at 0.05 false discovery rate.

Regarding donors, all were healthy bone marrow donors. The V gene's germline CDR1 is SGHTA and CDR2 FQGNSA. V lost 1 base to trimming and J lost 1 base, with 10 bases between them. The CDR3 totals 15 residues. The origin of this receptor is a woman between 50 and 59 years old in good health and CMV-seropositive. V usage is TRBV7-2 and J usage is TRBJ2-5; possibly TRBD2 for D (6 bases). The source material was PBMCs. The CDR3 protein is CASSLDGTPQETQYF. The CDR3, as DNA: TGTGCCAGCAGCTTAGATGGGACTCCCCAAGAGACCCAGTACTTC.